The T cell receptor (beta chain) under discussion was sequenced for a study of blood T cell repertoires in COVID-19. The data were produced by immunoSEQ multiplex PCR, yet TCRdb's version contains in-frame clones alone and is incomplete. Among 100,000 to 150,000 clones listed, about nine tenths were seen once. The ends lost 4 bases at V and 0 bases at J; junction bases unmatched: 8. The germline CDR1 and CDR2 sequences are SGHRS and YFSETQ. The CDR3 runs 16 residues. The sequenced material came from peripheral blood. The rearrangement uses TRBV5-1 and TRBJ1-1; 8 nucleotides agree with TRBD1. This clonotype was sampled from a man aged 55 to 70 with COVID-19, enrolled during active disease. CDR3 in DNA: TGCGCCAGCAGCCCCCGGGACAGGAGCATGAACACTGAAGCTTTCTTT. Residues: CASSPRDRSMNTEAFF. Based on the CDR3 plus reference TRBV5-1 and TRBJ1-1, the full variable domain is KAGVTQTPRYLIKTRGQQVTLSCSPISGHRSVSWYQQTPGQGLQFLFEYFSETQRNKGNFPGRFSGRQFSNSRSEMNVSTLELGDSALYLCASSPRDRSMNTEAFFGQGTRLTVV.